In its sample, the clone carrying this T cell receptor beta chain was seen a few times. Germline V CDR1 and CDR2: MNHNY, SVGAGI (reference sequence). This CDR3 is built from 13 residues. Trimming left V 8 bases short and J 0 bases short, with 8 bases between. This entry is derived from a study of blood T cell repertoires in COVID-19. In the study overall: Both acute and convalescent COVID-19 samples were obtained from the United States, Italy and Spain. T cells, B-cell-depleted T cells, or PBMCs supplied cDNA or gDNA.

As processed by the authors: Reference gene primer amplification yielded estimated nucleated cell counts. TCRdb's copy holds only in-frame clones and misses some; the assay was immunoSEQ multiplex PCR. V and J calls and clone size are as listed in that table; D and trimming were resolved from the DNA. The repertoire holds roughly 150,000 clones, with 83% as singletons. V gene TRBV6-6 combines with J gene TRBJ1-3, with unresolved D. Sequencing used peripheral blood. This sequence was found in a woman in her sixties or seventies who had recovered from COVID-19. CDR3 amino acids: CASGGSSGNTIYF. The CDR3 nucleotides read TGTGCCAGCGGTGGGAGCTCTGGAAACACCATATATTTT.